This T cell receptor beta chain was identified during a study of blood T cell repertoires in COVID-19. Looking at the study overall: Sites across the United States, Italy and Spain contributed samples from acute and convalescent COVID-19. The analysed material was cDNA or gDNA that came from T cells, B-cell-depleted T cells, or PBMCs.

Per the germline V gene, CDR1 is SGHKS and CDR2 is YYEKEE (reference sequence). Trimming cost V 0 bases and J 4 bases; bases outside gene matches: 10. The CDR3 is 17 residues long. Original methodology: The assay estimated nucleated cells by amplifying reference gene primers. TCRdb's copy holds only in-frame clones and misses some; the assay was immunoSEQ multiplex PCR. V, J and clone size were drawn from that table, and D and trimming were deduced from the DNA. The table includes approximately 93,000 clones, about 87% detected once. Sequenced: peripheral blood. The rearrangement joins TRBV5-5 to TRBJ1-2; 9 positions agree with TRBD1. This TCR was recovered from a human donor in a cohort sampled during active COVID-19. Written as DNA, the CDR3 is TGTGCCAGCAGCTTGGAATTTGACAGGGGGGGAAGCTATGGCTACACCTTC. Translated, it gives CASSLEFDRGGSYGYTF.